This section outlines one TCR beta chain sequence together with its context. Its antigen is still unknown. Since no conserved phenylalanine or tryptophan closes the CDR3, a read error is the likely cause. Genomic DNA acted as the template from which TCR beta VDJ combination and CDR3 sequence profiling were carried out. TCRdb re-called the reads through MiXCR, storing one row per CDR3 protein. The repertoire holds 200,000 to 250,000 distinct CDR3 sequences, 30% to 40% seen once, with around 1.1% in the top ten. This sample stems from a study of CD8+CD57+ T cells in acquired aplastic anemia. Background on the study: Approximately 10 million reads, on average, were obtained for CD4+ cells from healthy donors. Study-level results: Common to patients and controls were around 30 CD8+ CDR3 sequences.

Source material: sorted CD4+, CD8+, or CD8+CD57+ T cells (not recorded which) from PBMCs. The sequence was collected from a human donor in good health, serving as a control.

CDR3 in DNA: TGTGCCAGCAGTTTATTCGGGGGAGTTTGGACCTACGAGCAGTACTCC. Protein sequence: CASSLFGGVWTYEQYS. The rearrangement uses TRBV6-5 and TRBJ2-7; a weak D match, TRBD2 (6 bases). Germline V gene sequence: CDR1 MNHEY, CDR2 SVGAGI. This CDR3 has 16 amino acids. V was pared by 4 bases and J by 2 bases, with 18 bases between.